This T cell receptor beta chain was obtained from a study of T cell responses to AZD1222 COVID-19 vaccine. The V and J ends lost 7 bases and 2 bases respectively, with 14 bases between them. Germline V gene lookup returns CDR1 SGHAT and CDR2 FQNNGV. The CDR3 is 14 residues long. A few counts support this clone. Its antigen remains unknown. Study-wide results and caveats: The donor group comprised mostly white British people and more females; the analysis possibly underestimated clonal diversity.

Sequenced by immunoSEQ multiplex PCR; TCRdb stores in-frame clones only, minus some. Of around 100,000 clones listed, roughly 91% are singletons. This rearrangement joins TRBV11-2 to TRBJ1-1; tentative D call: TRBD1 (5 bases). The TCR originated in an adult in good health. Specimen: peripheral blood, collected on day 0 of AZD1222 vaccination. Here the CDR3 reads CASTYYRTNTEAFF. The DNA for the CDR3 is TGTGCCAGCACCTACTACAGGACTAACACTGAAGCTTTCTTT.